The 22 T cell receptor beta chains presented below share a single source sample, sequenced in a study of blood T cell repertoires in COVID-19. Some clones are missing from TCRdb's copy, which holds only in-frame ones; the method was immunoSEQ multiplex PCR. The sample contains some 97,000 clones, about 83% of which appear only once. Sequenced input: peripheral blood. These receptors all come from a human donor in a cohort sampled during active COVID-19.

V and J are TRBV3-1 (or the pseudogene TRBV3-2) and TRBJ2-5, with 8 bases that match TRBD1. V dropped 1 base and J dropped 5; count of bases not matched to a gene: 12. The CDR3 contains 17 residues. Germline V gene sequence: CDR1 LGHDT, CDR2 YNNKEL (reference sequence). The CDR3 coding sequence is TGTGCCAGCAGCCAAGTCCCCTCAGGGGGCATGCGGGAGACCCAGTACTTC. Protein sequence: CASSQVPSGGMRETQYF.

The chain couples TRBV6-2 or TRBV6-3 to TRBJ2-7; D might be TRBD1 (6 bases). V was trimmed by 4 bases and J by 4 bases, leaving 8 bases between them. This CDR3 is 12 amino acids long. Germline lookup yields CDR1 MNHEY and CDR2 SVGEGT. The CDR3 DNA is TGTGCCAGCAGTTTGACAGGATACGAGCAGTACTTC. This sequence encodes CASSLTGYEQYF.

The rearrangement uses TRBV28 and TRBJ1-5, with TRBD1 matching over 11 bases. CDR1 is MDHEN, CDR2 SYDVKM, per germline. The CDR3 is made up of 15 amino acids. V shed 5 bases, J shed 4 bases, and the junction held 4 bases outside the gene matches. The CDR3 reads CASSRTGGGNQPQHF. The CDR3 DNA reads TGTGCCAGCAGTCGGACAGGGGGCGGTAATCAGCCCCAGCATTTT.

V is TRBV30 and J is TRBJ2-3; tentative D call: TRBD2 (5 bases). V lost 4 bases, J lost 3 bases, and 11 bases lay in between. The V gene's germline CDR1 is GTSNPN and CDR2 SVGIG (reference sequence). The CDR3 length is 13 residues. The CDR3 region has the DNA TGTGCCTGGAAGGTTCGGGGAACAGATACGCAGTATTTT. It yields the protein CAWKVRGTDTQYF.

The genes are TRBV6-1 and TRBJ2-7; tentative D call: TRBD1 (5 bases). Germline CDR1 is MNHNS and CDR2 is SASEGT. The CDR3 has 14 amino acids. Deletions cut 2 bases from V and 2 bases from J, with 10 bases between. CDR3 protein: CASSESTGPYEQYF. CDR3 nucleotide sequence: TGTGCCAGCAGTGAATCCACAGGTCCCTACGAGCAGTACTTC.

The chain combines TRBV12-3 or TRBV12-4 with TRBJ2-1; 7 bases fit TRBD1. The V gene end was trimmed by 4 bases and the J gene end by 9 bases; junction bases not matched to a gene: 6. The CDR3 extends over 13 amino acids. CDR3 in amino acids: CASSSLQGVEQFF. CDR3 nucleotides: TGTGCCAGCAGTTCGCTCCAGGGGGTTGAGCAGTTCTTC.

This sequence joins TRBV6-5 and TRBJ1-5; tentatively, D is TRBD1 (5 bases). Germline CDR1 and CDR2: MNHEY and SVGAGI. With 6 bases removed from V and 6 bases from J, the gap between germline ends came to 15 bases. The CDR3 length is 14 residues. The CDR3 DNA sequence: TGTGCCAGCAGGCCAGCAGGGTCAGGTCAGCCCCAGCATTTT. This gives the protein CASRPAGSGQPQHF.

This clone was observed once. The chain combines TRBV11-3 with TRBJ2-1, with TRBD1 matching over 8 bases. The CDR3 has 15 residues. Trimming cost V 1 base and J 3 bases; bases outside gene matches: 2. CDR1 is SGHNT, CDR2 YENEEA, per germline. DNA of the CDR3: TGTGCCAGCAGCTTAGGACAGGGGTTCTACAATGAGCAGTTCTTC. Its protein is CASSLGQGFYNEQFF.

The chain uses TRBV28 and TRBJ1-6, with a tentative D call TRBD1 (6 bases). The CDR3 is 15 residues long. Trimming removed 7 bases from V and 2 bases from J, with 12 bases in between. The germline gives CDR1 MDHEN, CDR2 SYDVKM. The CDR3 coding sequence is TGTGCCAGCAACCAACAGGGTACCTATAATTCACCCCTCCACTTT. As protein: CASNQQGTYNSPLHF.

This clone appeared a single time. The V gene is TRBV10-3, the J gene TRBJ1-6; TRBD1 agrees at 7 bases. Germline V gene sequence: CDR1 ENHRY, CDR2 SYGVKD. The length of the CDR3 is 12 residues. V gave up 7 bases and J gave up 9 bases; unmatched junction bases: 3. This chain's CDR3 is CAIKDRSSPLHF. CDR3 coding DNA: TGTGCCATCAAGGACAGGAGTTCACCCCTCCACTTT.

The chain uses TRBV12-3 or TRBV12-4 and TRBJ2-1; D possibly corresponds to TRBD1 (6 bases). The V gene lost 2 bases and the J gene lost 9 bases, with 11 bases spanning the gap. CDR3 length: 13 residues. The CDR3 DNA is TGTGCCAGCAGTTTACCCAGGGGCGGTGAGCAGTTCTTC. Amino acids: CASSLPRGGEQFF.

The rearrangement uses TRBV30 and TRBJ1-2; D uncertain. The ends were cut back, 4 bases at V and 7 bases at J, with 10 bases in the middle. This CDR3 has 11 residues. CDR1 is GTSNPN, CDR2 SVGIG, per germline (reference sequence). The CDR3 DNA sequence: TGTGCCTGGACGGGGTTTCGTGGCTACACCTTC. Amino acids: CAWTGFRGYTF.

The chain is built from TRBV5-4 and TRBJ2-2, with TRBD1 as a possible D gene (6 bases). This CDR3 is built from 12 residues. Deletions cut 4 bases from V and 8 bases from J, with 9 bases between. Germline-derived CDR1 and CDR2 are SGHNT and YYREEE (reference sequence). The CDR3 DNA is TGTGCCAGCAGCCCGACAGGTGGGGAGCTGTTTTTT. This encodes CASSPTGGELFF. The variable domain in full, completed from reference TRBV5-4 and TRBJ2-2, reads ETGVTQSPTHLIKTRGQQVTLRCSSQSGHNTVSWYQQALGQGPQFIFQYYREEENGRGNFPPRFSGLQFPNYSSELNVNALELDDSALYLCASSPTGGELFFGEGSRLTVL.

The chain carries TRBV5-1 and TRBJ2-3; the match to TRBD1 covers 9 bases. Germline V gives CDR1 SGHRS, CDR2 YFSETQ. The CDR3 is 14 residues long. Losses at the gene ends were 4 bases for V and 5 bases for J; bases not matched to a gene: 5. CDR3 protein: CASSATGGKDTQYF. For the CDR3, the DNA is TGCGCCAGCAGCGCGACAGGGGGGAAAGATACGCAGTATTTT.

The V call is TRBV6-5, the J call TRBJ2-3, with D maybe TRBD2 (6 bases). V was pared by 4 bases and J by 3 bases, with 8 bases between. This CDR3 is built from 13 residues. Germline V gene sequence: CDR1 MNHEY, CDR2 SVGAGI. CDR3 DNA: TGTGCCAGCAGTTGGGGGGAAACAGATACGCAGTATTTT. Encoded protein: CASSWGETDTQYF.

The DNA of the CDR3 is TGTGCCATCAAACCCGACCCCGGGACTAGCGATAACAATGAGCAGTTCTTC. It specifies CAIKPDPGTSDNNEQFF. This chain uses TRBV10-3 with TRBJ2-1; 10 bases are a match to TRBD2. Unmatched junction bases numbered 14, after V lost 7 bases and J lost 5 bases. Germline values: CDR1 ENHRY, CDR2 SYGVKD. This CDR3 is built from 17 residues.

The chain uses TRBV30 and TRBJ2-4; no clear D. CDR3 length: 13 amino acids. Germline values: CDR1 GTSNPN, CDR2 SVGIG (reference sequence). V lost 3 bases, J lost 7 bases, and 13 bases lay in between. DNA for the CDR3: TGTGCCTGGAGGGCGGTTGGAGCGAACATTCAGTACTTC. Protein product: CAWRAVGANIQYF.

In nucleotides, the CDR3 is TGTGCCAGCAGCTTAGACTTGTCAGGGTATACGCAGTATTTT. Encoded protein: CASSLDLSGYTQYF. The chain combines TRBV7-9 with TRBJ2-3; D is perhaps TRBD1 (5 bases). V lost 1 base and J lost 7, with 12 bases in between. The CDR3 consists of 14 residues. CDR1 and CDR2 from the germline V gene are SEHNR and FQNEAQ (reference sequence). Together with reference TRBV7-9 and TRBJ2-3, the CDR3 gives the full variable domain: DTGVSQNPRHKITKRGQNVTFRCDPISEHNRLYWYRQTLGQGPEFLTYFQNEAQLEKSRLLSDRFSAERPKGSFSTLEIQRTEQGDSAMYLCASSLDLSGYTQYFGPGTRLTVL.

The V gene is TRBV4-1, the J gene TRBJ2-5; TRBD1 matches at 9 bases. CDR3 length equals 14 residues. Per germline, CDR1 MGHRA and CDR2 YSYEKL. Germline trimming cut 4 bases from V and 2 bases from J; bases unmatched to any gene: 2. CDR3 bases: TGCGCCAGCAGCCGAGGACAGGGGCAAGAGACCCAGTACTTC. Its protein is CASSRGQGQETQYF.

V is TRBV6-1 and J is TRBJ2-3; perhaps TRBD2 as D (6 bases). This CDR3 spans 16 amino acids. Trimming removed 4 bases at V and 0 bases at J, with 14 bases between. CDR1 and CDR2 from the germline V gene are MNHNS and SASEGT. Written as DNA, the CDR3 is TGTGCCAGCAGTGCCCAGCCCGGGACTAGCACAGATACGCAGTATTTT. The encoded protein is CASSAQPGTSTDTQYF.

The chain carries TRBV7-8 and TRBJ2-7, with 8 bases lining up with TRBD1. The CDR3 totals 13 residues. V shed 3 bases and J 4 bases; nucleotides not matched to a gene: 2. The germline V gene has CDR1 SGHVS and CDR2 FQNEAQ. The CDR3 DNA sequence: TGTGCCAGCAGCTTGGACAGGGTTTACGAGCAGTACTTC. It encodes CASSLDRVYEQYF.

The chain combines TRBV27 with TRBJ2-1; D perhaps matches TRBD2 (5 bases). Germline CDR1 reads MNHEY; CDR2 reads SMNVEV (reference sequence). The CDR3 is made up of 14 amino acids. Trimming took off 4 bases at V and 9 bases at J, with 16 bases between the two ends. Here the CDR3 DNA reads TGTGCCAGCAGTTCCCGAGCGGTTTGGGGTGAGCAGTTCTTC. Protein product: CASSSRAVWGEQFF.